A single sample gave rise to the 9 T cell receptor beta chains below, sequenced in a study of PD-L1 blockade in urothelial cancer. Here immunoSEQ multiplex PCR was the method, and the copy in TCRdb shows in-frame clones only, minus some. The sample lists more than 85,000 clones; about 90% were seen once. The sequences come from PBMCs, collected around atezolizumab (anti-PD-L1) treatment. The receptor set was obtained from an elderly woman with urothelial cancer.

Of note for this clone: This same CDR3 is encoded by further DNA sequences in the sample. The chain joins TRBV5-1 to TRBJ2-7; 8 bases fit TRBD1. The ends lost 4 bases at V and 0 bases at J; junction bases unmatched: 6. The V gene's germline CDR1 is SGHRS and CDR2 YFSETQ. The CDR3 spans 15 residues. The CDR3: CASSPRQGSSYEQYF. CDR3 bases: TGCGCCAGCAGCCCTAGACAGGGGAGCTCCTACGAGCAGTACTTC.

The V and J genes are TRBV28 and TRBJ1-1; no firm D call. The germline gives CDR1 MDHEN, CDR2 SYDVKM. The V gene lost 7 bases and the J gene lost 1 base, with 10 bases spanning the gap. CDR3 length: 13 amino acids. DNA of the CDR3: TGTGCCAGCATCAATGGAGGGAACACTGAAGCTTTCTTT. It yields the protein CASINGGNTEAFF.

DNA of the CDR3: TGCGCCAGCAAGCGGTGTTCTGGAAACACCATATATTTT. Its protein product is CASKRCSGNTIYF. V usage is TRBV23-1 and J usage is TRBJ1-3; D unresolved. TRBV23-1 is labeled an ORF, and its function is uncertain. This CDR3 comprises 13 residues. Trimming stripped 7 bases from V and 1 base from J, with 8 bases between.

This chain joins TRBV5-6 and TRBJ1-2, with 10 bases aligning to TRBD1. This CDR3 spans 13 amino acids. Germline CDR1 is SGHDT and CDR2 is YYEEEE. V shed 3 bases, J shed 7 bases, and the junction held 3 bases outside the gene matches. CDR3 DNA sequence: TGTGCCAGCAGCTCACGGACAGGGGGTGGCTACACCTTC. It yields the protein CASSSRTGGGYTF.

This clone appeared a single time. V is TRBV7-9 and J is TRBJ2-1; 10 nucleotides agree with TRBD1. Germline V gene sequence: CDR1 SEHNR, CDR2 FQNEAQ (reference sequence). Trimming at V came to 5 bases and at J to 8 bases, leaving 12 bases not matched to a gene. CDR3 length: 16 residues. CDR3 protein: CASSARDRGLSDEQFF. In DNA, the CDR3 is TGTGCCAGCAGCGCCCGGGACAGGGGATTGTCGGATGAGCAGTTCTTC.

The chain combines TRBV29-1 with TRBJ2-1; perhaps TRBD2 as D (6 bases). With 7 bases removed from V and 2 bases from J, the gap between germline ends came to 18 bases. The V gene's germline CDR1 is SQVTM and CDR2 ANQGSEA. The CDR3 extends over 15 amino acids. For the CDR3, the DNA is TGCAGCGGGACTAACGCGGGAAATCCCTACAATGAGCAGTTCTTC. This codes for CSGTNAGNPYNEQFF.

This chain joins TRBV29-1 and TRBJ2-7; 11 bases map to TRBD2. Germline loops: CDR1 SQVTM, CDR2 ANQGSEA. There are 13 residues in the CDR3. Trimming cost V 4 bases and J 8 bases; bases outside gene matches: 7. CDR3 loop: CSVGLAGGRKQYF. CDR3 DNA sequence: TGCAGCGTTGGGTTAGCGGGAGGGCGCAAGCAGTACTTC.

The rearrangement links TRBV5-4 to TRBJ1-1, with TRBD1 matching over 9 bases. The CDR3 loop spans 15 amino acids. CDR1 SGHNT and CDR2 YYREEE come from the germline V gene (reference sequence). V shed 4 bases and J 0 bases; nucleotides not matched to a gene: 4. CDR3 loop: CASSAGTGMNTEAFF. In DNA, the CDR3 is TGTGCCAGCAGCGCCGGGACAGGGATGAACACTGAAGCTTTCTTT.

The J gene is TRBJ1-1, the V gene TRBV5-4, with D uncertain. The CDR3 has 15 residues. The germline CDR1 and CDR2 sequences are SGHNT and YYREEE (reference sequence). The V and J ends lost 3 bases and 1 base respectively, with 13 bases between them. The CDR3 sequence is CASSSVARENTEAFF. In nucleotides, the CDR3 is TGTGCCAGCAGCTCAGTCGCTCGGGAGAACACTGAAGCTTTCTTT.